The clone carrying this T cell receptor beta chain was seen repeatedly, ten times or more. Its antigen is not known. The study isolated at least 6.5 million PBMCs from each sample. The germline CDR1 and CDR2 sequences are SEHNR and FQNEAQ (reference sequence). There are 16 residues in the CDR3. V lost 3 bases and J 0 bases, leaving 12 bases between the germline ends. The sample originates from a study of blood T cells in healthy people across ages. Study-level findings and limits: Greater diversity and more naive CD4+ cells were seen in long-lived donors than in aged donors.

The use of a sample-barcoded 5' primer and a J-beta primer mix characterized a second PCR of roughly 6 to 12 cycles. A tag from a template-switch adaptor with 12 random nucleotides marked each cDNA molecule. TCRdb reprocessed the 5' RACE reads via MiXCR and lists one record per CDR3 protein. The data show some 930,000 distinct CDR3 sequences, with about 27% seen just once and roughly 10% held by the top ten. The sample was also reused in another study, on T cells of mothers and their children.

The sequencing sample was made of blood. The gene calls are TRBV7-9 and TRBJ2-4; D possibly matches TRBD1 or TRBD2 (5 bases each). The sequence came from a woman between 40 and 55 years old in good health. This CDR3 is CASSFGTSLAKNIQYF. CDR3 nucleotides: TGTGCCAGCAGCTTCGGGACCTCGCTAGCCAAAAACATTCAGTACTTC.